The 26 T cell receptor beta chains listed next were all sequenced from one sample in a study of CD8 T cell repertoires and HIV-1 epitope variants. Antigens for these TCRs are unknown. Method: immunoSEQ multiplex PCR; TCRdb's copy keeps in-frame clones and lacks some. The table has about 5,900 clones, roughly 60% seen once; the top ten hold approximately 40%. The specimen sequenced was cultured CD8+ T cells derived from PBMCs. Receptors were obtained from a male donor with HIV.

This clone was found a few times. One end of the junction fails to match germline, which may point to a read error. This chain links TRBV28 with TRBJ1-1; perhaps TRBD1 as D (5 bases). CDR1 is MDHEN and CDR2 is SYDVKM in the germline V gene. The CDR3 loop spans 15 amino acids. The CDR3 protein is CATLSLTGGNTEAFF. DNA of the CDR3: TGCGCGACCCTCTCGCTAACCGGGGGAAACACTGAAGCTTTCTTT.

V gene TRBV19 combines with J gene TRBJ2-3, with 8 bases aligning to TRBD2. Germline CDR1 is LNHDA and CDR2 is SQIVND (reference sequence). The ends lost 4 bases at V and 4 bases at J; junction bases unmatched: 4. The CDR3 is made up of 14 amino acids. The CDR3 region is CASSTTGGADTQYF. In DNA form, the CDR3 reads TGTGCCAGTAGTACCACGGGAGGGGCAGATACGCAGTATTTT.

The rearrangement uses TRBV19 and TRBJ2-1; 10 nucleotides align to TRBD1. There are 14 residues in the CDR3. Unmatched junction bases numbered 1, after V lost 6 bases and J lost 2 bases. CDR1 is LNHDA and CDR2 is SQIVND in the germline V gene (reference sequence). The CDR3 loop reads CASRGQGPYNEQFF. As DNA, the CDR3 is TGTGCCAGTAGGGGACAGGGGCCCTACAATGAGCAGTTCTTC.

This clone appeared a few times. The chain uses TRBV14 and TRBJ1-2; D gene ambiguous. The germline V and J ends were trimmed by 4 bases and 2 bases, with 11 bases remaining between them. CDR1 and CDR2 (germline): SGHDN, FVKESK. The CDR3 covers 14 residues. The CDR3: CASSPSPQNYGYTF. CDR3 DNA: TGTGCCAGCAGCCCAAGCCCCCAAAACTATGGCTACACCTTC.

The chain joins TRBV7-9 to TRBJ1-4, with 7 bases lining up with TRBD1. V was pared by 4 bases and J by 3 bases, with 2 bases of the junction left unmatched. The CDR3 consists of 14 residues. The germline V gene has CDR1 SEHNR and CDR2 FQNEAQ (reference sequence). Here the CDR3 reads CASSSQGANEKLFF. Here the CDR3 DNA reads TGTGCCAGCAGCTCGCAGGGGGCTAATGAAAAACTGTTTTTT.

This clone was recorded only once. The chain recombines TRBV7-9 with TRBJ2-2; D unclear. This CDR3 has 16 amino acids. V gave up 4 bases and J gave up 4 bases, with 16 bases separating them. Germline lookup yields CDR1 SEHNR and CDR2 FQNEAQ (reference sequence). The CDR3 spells CASSSKIRKGTGELFF. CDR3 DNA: TGTGCCAGCAGCTCCAAGATAAGGAAGGGCACCGGGGAGCTGTTTTTT.

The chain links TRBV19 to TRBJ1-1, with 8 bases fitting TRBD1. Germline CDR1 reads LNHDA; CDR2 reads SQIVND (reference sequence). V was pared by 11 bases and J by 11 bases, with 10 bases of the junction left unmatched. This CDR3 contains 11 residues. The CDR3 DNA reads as TGTGCCTTCTCAGGGGGCGCGGGGGCTTTCTTT. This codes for CAFSGGAGAFF.

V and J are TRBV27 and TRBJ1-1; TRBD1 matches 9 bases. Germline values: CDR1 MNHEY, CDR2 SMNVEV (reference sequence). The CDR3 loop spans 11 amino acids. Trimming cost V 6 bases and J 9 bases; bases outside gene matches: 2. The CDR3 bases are TGTGCCAGCAGCGGACAGGGGAAAGCTTTCTTT. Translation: CASSGQGKAFF.

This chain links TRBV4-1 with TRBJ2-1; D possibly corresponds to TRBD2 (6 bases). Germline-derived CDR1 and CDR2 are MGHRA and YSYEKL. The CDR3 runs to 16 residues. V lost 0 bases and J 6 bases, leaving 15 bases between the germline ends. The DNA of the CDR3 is TGCGCCAGCAGCCAAGAATGGGGTCGGGACTCCAATGAGCAGTTCTTC. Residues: CASSQEWGRDSNEQFF.

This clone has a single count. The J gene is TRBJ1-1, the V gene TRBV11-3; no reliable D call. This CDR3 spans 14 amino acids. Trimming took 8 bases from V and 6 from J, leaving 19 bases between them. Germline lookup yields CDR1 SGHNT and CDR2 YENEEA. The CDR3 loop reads CASPPPGKGAEAFF. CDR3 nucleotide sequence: TGTGCCAGCCCCCCCCCAGGCAAGGGCGCTGAAGCTTTCTTT.

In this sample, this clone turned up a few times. Here the CDR3 DNA reads TGTGCCAGCAGTGGATCGACAGGGATCGAGCAGTACTTC. Protein product: CASSGSTGIEQYF. This chain connects TRBV27 to TRBJ2-7, with 7 bases fitting TRBD1. The V and J ends lost 5 bases and 6 bases, in that order; junction bases with no gene match: 7. This CDR3 comprises 13 residues. Germline V gene sequence: CDR1 MNHEY, CDR2 SMNVEV (reference sequence).

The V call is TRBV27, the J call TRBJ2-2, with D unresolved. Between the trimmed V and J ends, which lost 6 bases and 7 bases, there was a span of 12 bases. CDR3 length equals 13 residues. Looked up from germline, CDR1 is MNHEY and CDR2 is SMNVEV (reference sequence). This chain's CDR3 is CASRSNLGGELFF. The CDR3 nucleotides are TGTGCCAGCAGATCCAACCTAGGCGGGGAGCTGTTTTTT.

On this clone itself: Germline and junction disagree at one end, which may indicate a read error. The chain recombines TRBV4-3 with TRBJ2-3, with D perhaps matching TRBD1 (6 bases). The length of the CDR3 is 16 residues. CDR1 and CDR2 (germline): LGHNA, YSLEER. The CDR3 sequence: CASSQDRAGDTGTQYF. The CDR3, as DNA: TGCGCCAGCAGCCAAGATAGGGCAGGGGACACAGGTACGCAGTATTTT.

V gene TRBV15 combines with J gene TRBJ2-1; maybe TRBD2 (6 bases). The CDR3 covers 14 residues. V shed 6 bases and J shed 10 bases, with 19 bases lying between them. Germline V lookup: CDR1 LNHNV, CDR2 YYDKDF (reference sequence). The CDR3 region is CATRTGLSSGEQFF. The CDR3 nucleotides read TGTGCCACCAGAACGGGACTTTCTTCCGGGGAGCAGTTCTTC.

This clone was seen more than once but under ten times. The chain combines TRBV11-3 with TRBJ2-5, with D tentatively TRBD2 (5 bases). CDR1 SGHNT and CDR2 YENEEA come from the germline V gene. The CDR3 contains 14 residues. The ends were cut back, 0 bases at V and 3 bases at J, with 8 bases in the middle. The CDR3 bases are TGTGCCAGCAGCTTAGATGGGCGGGAAGAGACCCAGTACTTC. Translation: CASSLDGREETQYF.

The CDR3 loop reads CASSLGSGGPNNEQFF. CDR3 coding DNA: TGTGCCAGCAGCTTAGGGTCGGGAGGGCCGAACAATGAGCAGTTCTTC. The rearrangement joins TRBV11-2 to TRBJ2-1, with 8 bases that match TRBD2. The CDR3 has 16 residues. V dropped 1 base and J dropped 5; count of bases not matched to a gene: 7. Germline V lookup: CDR1 SGHAT, CDR2 FQNNGV.

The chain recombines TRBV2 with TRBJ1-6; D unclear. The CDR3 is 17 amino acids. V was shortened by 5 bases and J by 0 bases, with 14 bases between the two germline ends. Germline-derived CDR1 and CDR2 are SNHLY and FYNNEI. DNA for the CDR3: TGTGCCAGCAGTCCAGACATGCCGAGCTCCTATAATTCACCCCTCCACTTT. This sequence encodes CASSPDMPSSYNSPLHF. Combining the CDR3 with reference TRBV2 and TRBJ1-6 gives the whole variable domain EPEVTQTPSHQVTQMGQEVILRCVPISNHLYFYWYRQILGQKVEFLVSFYNNEISEKSEIFDDQFSVERPDGSNFTLKIRSTKLEDSAMYFCASSPDMPSSYNSPLHFGNGTRLTVT.

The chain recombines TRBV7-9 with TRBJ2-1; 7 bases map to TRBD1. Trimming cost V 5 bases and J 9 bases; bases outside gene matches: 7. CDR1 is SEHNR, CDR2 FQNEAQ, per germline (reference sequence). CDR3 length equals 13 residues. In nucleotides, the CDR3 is TGTGCCAGCAGCCTTGGACAGGCTCCTGAGCAGTTCTTC. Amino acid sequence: CASSLGQAPEQFF.

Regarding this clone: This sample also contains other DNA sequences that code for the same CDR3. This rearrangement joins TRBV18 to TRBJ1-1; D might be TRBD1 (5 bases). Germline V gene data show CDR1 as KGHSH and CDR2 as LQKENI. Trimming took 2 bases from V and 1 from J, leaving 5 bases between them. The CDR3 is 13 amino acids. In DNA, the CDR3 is TGTGCCAGCTCACCAGGGGCGAACACTGAAGCTTTCTTT. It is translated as CASSPGANTEAFF.

DNA of the CDR3: TGTGCCAGTAGTGTTACCCGGGACAGAATTGAAAAACTGTTTTTT. It specifies CASSVTRDRIEKLFF. This chain links TRBV19 with TRBJ1-4; 7 bases match TRBD1. This CDR3 contains 15 residues. Per the germline V gene, CDR1 is LNHDA and CDR2 is SQIVND (reference sequence). Trimming cost V 5 bases and J 7 bases; bases outside gene matches: 10.

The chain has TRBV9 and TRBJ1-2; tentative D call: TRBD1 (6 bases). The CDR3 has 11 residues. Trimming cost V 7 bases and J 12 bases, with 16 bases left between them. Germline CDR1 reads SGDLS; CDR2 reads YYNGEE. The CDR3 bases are TGTGCCAGCCCGAAGGGGGGGGGCAACACCTTC. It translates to CASPKGGGNTF.

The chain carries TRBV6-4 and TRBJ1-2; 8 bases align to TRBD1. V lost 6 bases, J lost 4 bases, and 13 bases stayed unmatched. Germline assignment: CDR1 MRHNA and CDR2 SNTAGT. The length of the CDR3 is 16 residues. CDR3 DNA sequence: TGTGCCAGCAGAGAGGACAGGGCCGGGCATGGCTATGGCTACACCTTC. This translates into CASREDRAGHGYGYTF.

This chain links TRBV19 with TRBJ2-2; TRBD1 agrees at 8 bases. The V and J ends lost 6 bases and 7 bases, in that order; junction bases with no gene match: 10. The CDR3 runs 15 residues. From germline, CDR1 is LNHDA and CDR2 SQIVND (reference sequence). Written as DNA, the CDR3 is TGTGCCAGTAGAACAGAGCAGGGGGCCGGCGGGGAGCTGTTTTTT. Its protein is CASRTEQGAGGELFF. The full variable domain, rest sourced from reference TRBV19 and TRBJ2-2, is DGGITQSPKYLFRKEGQNVTLSCEQNLNHDAMYWYRQDPGQGLRLIYYSQIVNDFQKGDIAEGYSVSREKKESFPLTVTSAQKNPTAFYLCASRTEQGAGGELFFGEGSRLTVL.

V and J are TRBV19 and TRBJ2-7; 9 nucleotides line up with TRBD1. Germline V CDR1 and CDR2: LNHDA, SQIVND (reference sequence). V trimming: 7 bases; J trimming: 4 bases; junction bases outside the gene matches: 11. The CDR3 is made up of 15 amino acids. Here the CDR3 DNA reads TGTGCCAGTAAACCCGGGACAGGGTCTGTTTACGAGCAGTACTTC. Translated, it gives CASKPGTGSVYEQYF. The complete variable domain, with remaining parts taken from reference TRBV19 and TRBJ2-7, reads DGGITQSPKYLFRKEGQNVTLSCEQNLNHDAMYWYRQDPGQGLRLIYYSQIVNDFQKGDIAEGYSVSREKKESFPLTVTSAQKNPTAFYLCASKPGTGSVYEQYFGPGTRLTVT.

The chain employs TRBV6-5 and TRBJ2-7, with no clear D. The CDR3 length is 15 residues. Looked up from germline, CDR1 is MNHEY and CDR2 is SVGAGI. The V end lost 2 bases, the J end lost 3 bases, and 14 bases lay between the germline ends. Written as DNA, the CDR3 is TGTGCCAGCAGTTACCGACTGCTAGTAGGCTACGAGCAGTACTTC. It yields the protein CASSYRLLVGYEQYF.

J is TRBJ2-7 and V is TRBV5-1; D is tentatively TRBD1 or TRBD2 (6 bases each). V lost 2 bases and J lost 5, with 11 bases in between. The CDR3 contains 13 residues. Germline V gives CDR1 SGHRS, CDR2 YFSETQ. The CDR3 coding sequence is TGCGCCAGCAGCTTAGGGGGGTTGGACGAGCAGTACTTC. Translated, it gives CASSLGGLDEQYF.